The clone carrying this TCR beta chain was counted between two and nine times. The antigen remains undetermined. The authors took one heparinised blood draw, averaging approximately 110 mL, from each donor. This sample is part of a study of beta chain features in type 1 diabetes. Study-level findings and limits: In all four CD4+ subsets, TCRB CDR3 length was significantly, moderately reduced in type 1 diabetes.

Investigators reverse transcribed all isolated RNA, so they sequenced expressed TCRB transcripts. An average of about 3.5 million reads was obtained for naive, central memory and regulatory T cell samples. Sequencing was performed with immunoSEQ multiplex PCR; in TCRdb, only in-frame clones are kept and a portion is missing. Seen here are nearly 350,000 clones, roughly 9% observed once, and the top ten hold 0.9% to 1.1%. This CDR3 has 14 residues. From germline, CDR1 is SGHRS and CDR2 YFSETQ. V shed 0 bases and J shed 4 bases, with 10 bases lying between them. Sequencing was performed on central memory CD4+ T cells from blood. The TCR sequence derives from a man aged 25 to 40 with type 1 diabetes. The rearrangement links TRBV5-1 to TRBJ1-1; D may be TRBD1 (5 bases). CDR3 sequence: CASSLAGEGTEAFF. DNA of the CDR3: TGCGCCAGCAGCTTGGCGGGGGAGGGCACTGAAGCTTTCTTT. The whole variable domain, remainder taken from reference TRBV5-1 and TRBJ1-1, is KAGVTQTPRYLIKTRGQQVTLSCSPISGHRSVSWYQQTPGQGLQFLFEYFSETQRNKGNFPGRFSGRQFSNSRSEMNVSTLELGDSALYLCASSLAGEGTEAFFGQGTRLTVV.